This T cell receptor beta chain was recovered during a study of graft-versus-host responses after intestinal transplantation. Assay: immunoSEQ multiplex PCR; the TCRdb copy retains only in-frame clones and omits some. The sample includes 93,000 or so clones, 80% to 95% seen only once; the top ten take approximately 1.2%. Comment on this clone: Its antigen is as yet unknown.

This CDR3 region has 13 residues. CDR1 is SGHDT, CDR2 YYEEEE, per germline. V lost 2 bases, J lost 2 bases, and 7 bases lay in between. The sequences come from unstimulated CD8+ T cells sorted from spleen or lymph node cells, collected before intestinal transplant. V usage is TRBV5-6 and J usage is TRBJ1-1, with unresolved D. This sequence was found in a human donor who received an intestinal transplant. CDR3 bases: TGTGCCAGCAGCTTTTACGGAAACACTGAAGCTTTCTTT. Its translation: CASSFYGNTEAFF.